Listed below are T cell receptor beta chains from one sample, sequenced in a study of patients and donors after allogeneic stem cell transplantation. From the RT-PCR reads, TCRdb called clonotypes with MiXCR, one entry per CDR3 protein. The sample gives about 960,000 distinct CDR3 sequences, about a sixth of which show up once; 5% to 7.5% is in the top ten. Sequenced input: blood, either unsorted or a sorted T cell fraction (not recorded which). The receptor source for this set is a human donor who was either an allogeneic HSCT recipient or a stem cell or donor lymphocyte infusion donor (not recorded which). It is not recorded whose cells these are; they may come from a transplant donor. Each CDR3 is given with its conserved first and last residue. A D gene is named only where the DNA matches it firmly. Where a row states a size, it is once, few, many or the class of an expanded clone; other rows omit it.

TRBJ2-1	TRBV7-2	once	-	TGTGCCAGCAGCTTTTCCGGGAGCTGGAACAATGAGCAGTTCTTC	CASSFSGSWNNEQFF
TRBJ1-3	TRBV5-4	-	-	TGTGCCAGCAGCTTGTTGGGGCAGGGTCGAAACACCATATATTTT	CASSLLGQGRNTIYF
TRBJ2-6	TRBV10-3	-	-	TGTGCCATCAGTGAGTACCAATCTGGGGCCAACGTCCTGACTTTC	CAISEYQSGANVLTF
TRBJ1-1	TRBV27	-	TRBD1	TGTGCCAGCAGTTTATCTGGGTACAGGGGGGGGACTGAAGCTTTCTTT	CASSLSGYRGGTEAFF
TRBJ1-1	TRBV30	few	TRBD1	TGTGCCTGGAGTGACAGGGGTTACACTGAAGCTTTCTTT	CAWSDRGYTEAFF
TRBJ2-1	TRBV5-5	many	-	TGTGCCAGCAGCTTGGTGGGCGGCGCCTACAATGAGCAGTTCTTC	CASSLVGGAYNEQFF
TRBJ2-5	TRBV20-1	few	-	TGCAGTGCTAGCGCCCCAGTGGGGAACCAAGAGACCCAGTACTTC	CSASAPVGNQETQYF
TRBJ2-5	TRBV6-2/TRBV6-3	-	-	TGTGCCAGCGGACGCCAACAGGGCGGGGAGACCCAGTACTTC	CASGRQQGGETQYF
TRBJ2-3	TRBV30	-	TRBD2	TGTGCCTGGAGTGTACGCGGGGGGTCAGATACGCAGTATTTT	CAWSVRGGSDTQYF
TRBJ1-5	TRBV10-3	-	-	TGTGCCATCGGACGGACGGATCAGCCCCAGCATTTT	CAIGRTDQPQHF
TRBJ1-4	TRBV20-1	-	TRBD1	TGCAGTGCTAGACGGACAGGGTTGAGTGAAAAACTGTTTTTT	CSARRTGLSEKLFF
TRBJ2-3	TRBV7-7	-	-	TGTGCCAGCAGCTTATATCTTAGCGGAAGCACAGATACGCAGTATTTT	CASSLYLSGSTDTQYF
TRBJ1-1	TRBV19	-	TRBD1	TGTGCCAGTAGTATAGGCCGGGACAGGGGAATTGAAGCTTTCTTT	CASSIGRDRGIEAFF
TRBJ2-7	TRBV18	-	TRBD1	TGTGCCAGCTCACCGGCTTGGGACAGGGAGGGCTACGAGCAGTACTTC	CASSPAWDREGYEQYF
TRBJ2-1	TRBV12-3/TRBV12-4	many	-	TGTGCCAGCTCAAGGGGCGTCTCCTACAATGAGCAGTTCTTC	CASSRGVSYNEQFF
TRBJ2-2	TRBV5-1	-	TRBD1	TGCGCCAGCAGCCAGACAGGGGACGGGACCGGGGAGCTGTTTTTT	CASSQTGDGTGELFF
TRBJ1-2	TRBV20-1	few	-	TGCAGTGCTAGAGATAGGCCCACAGGGAATGGCTACACCTTC	CSARDRPTGNGYTF
TRBJ1-3	TRBV19	-	-	TGTGCCAGTAATCTACAAGCTCTGGGTGAAAACACCATATATTTT	CASNLQALGENTIYF
TRBJ1-1	TRBV6-1	-	TRBD1	TGTGCCAGCAGAATATCAGGACAGGGGGCTTTTCGGACTGAAGCTTTCTTT	CASRISGQGAFRTEAFF
TRBJ1-1	TRBV20-1	few	-	TGCAGTGCCGAATACACTGAAGCTTTCTTT	CSAEYTEAFF
TRBJ2-7	TRBV27	-	-	TGTGCCAGCAAACCAAACAGGGACATTACCTACGAGCAGTACTTC	CASKPNRDITYEQYF
TRBJ1-4	TRBV12-3/TRBV12-4	many	-	TGTGCCAGTCATCAAGGAAAGGGTAATGAAAAACTGTTTTTT	CASHQGKGNEKLFF
TRBJ2-1	TRBV7-9	-	-	TGTGCCAGCAGCTTAGTGTCGGGAAAGGCCTACAATGAGCAGTTCTTC	CASSLVSGKAYNEQFF
TRBJ2-2	TRBV10-2	few	TRBD2	TGCGCCAGCAGGGTGACTAGCGGGGGCGCTACGAACACCGGGGAGCTGTTTTTT	CASRVTSGGATNTGELFF
TRBJ1-1	TRBV20-1	few	-	TGCAGTGCTAGAGACAGCCCGAACACTGAAGCTTTCTTT	CSARDSPNTEAFF